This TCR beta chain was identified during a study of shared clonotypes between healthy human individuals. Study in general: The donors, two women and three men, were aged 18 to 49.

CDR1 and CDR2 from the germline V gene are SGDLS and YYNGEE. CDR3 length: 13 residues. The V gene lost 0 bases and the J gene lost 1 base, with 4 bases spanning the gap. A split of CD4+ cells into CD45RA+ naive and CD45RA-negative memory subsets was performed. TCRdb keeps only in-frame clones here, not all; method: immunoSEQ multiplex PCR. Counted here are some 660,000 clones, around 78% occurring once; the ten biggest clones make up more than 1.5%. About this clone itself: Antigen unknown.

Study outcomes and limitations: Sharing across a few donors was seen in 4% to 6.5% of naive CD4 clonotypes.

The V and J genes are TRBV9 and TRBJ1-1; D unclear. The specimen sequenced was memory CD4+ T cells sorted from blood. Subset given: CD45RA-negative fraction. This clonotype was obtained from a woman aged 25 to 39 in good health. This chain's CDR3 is CASSVGKNTEAFF. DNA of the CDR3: TGTGCCAGCAGCGTAGGAAAGAACACTGAAGCTTTCTTT.